The 26 T cell receptor beta chains below all came from one sample that was sequenced in a study of blood T cell repertoires in COVID-19. This table comes from immunoSEQ multiplex PCR, and its TCRdb copy is limited to in-frame clones, with some not included. The table includes under 300,000 clones, nearly 90% detected once. The sequenced sample was peripheral blood. These receptors were obtained from an older woman with COVID-19, enrolled during active disease.

The chain has TRBV5-1 and TRBJ1-2; no definite D call. In germline, CDR1 is SGHRS, CDR2 YFSETQ. Trimming cost V 1 base and J 7 bases, with 32 bases left between them. CDR3 size: 20 residues. CDR3 DNA: TGCGCCAGCAGCTTGTCAGGAGTCACGTTTCGATCGGGGTACTATGTTGGCTACACCTTC. Translated: CASSLSGVTFRSGYYVGYTF.

The chain joins TRBV27 to TRBJ1-1; possible D gene TRBD1, 6 bases. The CDR3 length is 17 residues. Deletions cut 1 base from V and 0 bases from J, with 15 bases between. Germline loops: CDR1 MNHEY, CDR2 SMNVEV (reference sequence). The CDR3, as DNA: TGTGCCAGCAGTTTATTGGGCCGGGACATGATGAACACTGAAGCTTTCTTT. It is translated as CASSLLGRDMMNTEAFF.

The chain is built from TRBV18 and TRBJ1-5; 11 positions agree with TRBD1. Germline V lookup: CDR1 KGHSH, CDR2 LQKENI. The CDR3 covers 17 residues. The ends lost 4 bases at V and 2 bases at J; junction bases unmatched: 7. CDR3: CASSRLDRGRGNQPQHF. CDR3 bases: TGTGCCAGCTCACGATTGGACAGGGGGCGAGGCAATCAGCCCCAGCATTTT.

The chain combines TRBV12-3 or TRBV12-4 with TRBJ1-2, with D unclear. The CDR3 spans 13 residues. Trimming removed 5 bases at V and 5 bases at J, with 12 bases between. DNA of the CDR3: TGTGCCAGCAGTCCCGGACTGCAATATGGCTACACCTTC. The encoded protein is CASSPGLQYGYTF.

This chain joins TRBV12-3 or TRBV12-4 and TRBJ2-5, with a possible D match to TRBD1 (5 bases). This CDR3 is 13 amino acids long. The V end lost 5 bases, the J end lost 1 base, and 8 bases lay between the germline ends. CDR3 sequence (DNA): TGTGCCAGCAGTAAGGGGTTCCAAGAGACCCAGTACTTC. Amino acids: CASSKGFQETQYF.

The chain is built from TRBV6-5 and TRBJ1-2; possible D gene TRBD1, 6 bases. V dropped 2 bases and J dropped 4 bases, with 11 bases sitting between them. Germline V gene sequence: CDR1 MNHEY, CDR2 SVGAGI. The CDR3 has 14 residues. The CDR3 DNA is TGTGCCAGCAGTTACCCCCGGGACATCTATGGCTACACCTTC. Translated: CASSYPRDIYGYTF.

J is TRBJ2-1 and V is TRBV3-1 (or the pseudogene TRBV3-2); 7 bases agree with TRBD1. Germline V gene sequence: CDR1 LGHDT, CDR2 YNNKEL (reference sequence). The V segment lost 1 base and the J segment 6 bases; nucleotides outside the gene matches: 6. The CDR3 runs to 15 residues. The CDR3 protein is CASSQGTGNTNEQFF. The DNA of the CDR3 is TGTGCCAGCAGCCAAGGGACAGGCAACACCAATGAGCAGTTCTTC.

This chain joins TRBV7-9 and TRBJ1-2; no firm D call. The CDR3 has 14 residues. V shed 5 bases and J shed 1 base, with 11 bases lying between them. CDR1 and CDR2 (germline): SEHNR, FQNEAQ (reference sequence). CDR3 DNA: TGTGCCAGCAGCCGGTCGGCGGTTAACTATGGCTACACCTTC. Residues: CASSRSAVNYGYTF.

The chain uses TRBV7-2 and TRBJ2-1; 10 bases map to TRBD1. Losses at the gene ends were 0 bases for V and 5 bases for J; bases not matched to a gene: 4. There are 16 residues in the CDR3. Germline V CDR1 and CDR2: SGHTA, FQGNSA. As DNA, the CDR3 is TGTGCCAGCAGCTTAGCAGGACAGGGGGTCCACAATGAGCAGTTCTTC. Translated, it gives CASSLAGQGVHNEQFF.

The chain couples TRBV6-5 to TRBJ2-7; D is possibly TRBD2 (6 bases). Trimming took 1 base from V and 3 from J, leaving 10 bases between them. The V gene's germline CDR1 is MNHEY and CDR2 SVGAGI. The CDR3 runs to 14 residues. CDR3 residues: CASSYYAGGYEQYF. In nucleotides, the CDR3 is TGTGCCAGCAGTTACTACGCCGGGGGCTACGAGCAGTACTTC.

The sample holds one count of this clone. The rearrangement joins TRBV10-3 to TRBJ1-1; tentative D call: TRBD1 (6 bases). Per the germline V gene, CDR1 is ENHRY and CDR2 is SYGVKD. CDR3 length: 13 residues. Trimming cost V 6 bases and J 6 bases, with 14 bases left between them. CDR3 amino acids: CAIRDGGAPEAFF. The DNA for the CDR3 is TGTGCCATCAGGGACGGGGGGGCCCCTGAAGCTTTCTTT.

The J gene is TRBJ2-2, the V gene TRBV19, with D perhaps TRBD1 (5 bases). CDR3 length: 15 amino acids. The V and J ends lost 5 bases and 2 bases respectively, with 12 bases between them. Germline V lookup: CDR1 LNHDA, CDR2 SQIVND (reference sequence). The CDR3 reads CASSPTEINTGELFF. The CDR3 region has the DNA TGTGCCAGTAGTCCGACAGAGATTAACACCGGGGAGCTGTTTTTT.

J is TRBJ2-7 and V is TRBV27; 8 bases fit TRBD1. Losses at the gene ends were 7 bases for V and 1 base for J; bases not matched to a gene: 6. Germline V gives CDR1 MNHEY, CDR2 SMNVEV (reference sequence). The CDR3 is made up of 14 amino acids. CDR3 coding DNA: TGTGCCAGCATACTGAGGACAGGGTCCTACGAGCAGTACTTC. Encoded protein: CASILRTGSYEQYF.

The rearrangement joins TRBV7-9 to TRBJ1-1, with D perhaps matching TRBD1 (6 bases). The germline V gene encodes CDR1 SEHNR and CDR2 FQNEAQ (reference sequence). Trimming removed 5 bases at V and 4 bases at J, with 17 bases between. The CDR3 covers 15 residues. The CDR3: CASSHRDRLGTEAFF. The CDR3 region has the DNA TGTGCCAGCAGCCACAGGGACCGATTGGGCACTGAAGCTTTCTTT.

The chain recombines TRBV7-8 with TRBJ1-6, with unresolved D. The V end lost 7 bases, the J end lost 8 bases, and 12 bases lay between the germline ends. Per germline, CDR1 SGHVS and CDR2 FQNEAQ. CDR3 length equals 13 residues. CDR3 protein: CASTPGVDSPLHF. DNA of the CDR3: TGTGCCAGCACCCCTGGAGTGGATTCACCCCTCCACTTT.

This chain uses TRBV2 with TRBJ2-6, with D maybe TRBD1 (6 bases). There are 17 residues in the CDR3. Germline CDR1 is SNHLY and CDR2 is FYNNEI. V was trimmed by 3 bases and J by 0 bases, leaving 12 bases between them. The CDR3 bases are TGTGCCAGCAGTGATTTCCAGGGGTCCTCTGGGGCCAACGTCCTGACTTTC. Protein product: CASSDFQGSSGANVLTF.

The chain has TRBV28 and TRBJ1-3, with 8 nucleotides matching TRBD1. V was clipped by 2 bases and J by 0 bases; unmatched bases: 6. The germline CDR1 and CDR2 sequences are MDHEN and SYDVKM. The CDR3 spans 17 residues. The CDR3 region has the DNA TGTGCCAGCAGTTTAGGACAGGGAAGAATCTCTGGAAACACCATATATTTT. As protein: CASSLGQGRISGNTIYF.

V usage is TRBV19 and J usage is TRBJ1-1; TRBD1 matches at 7 bases. Germline V gene lookup returns CDR1 LNHDA and CDR2 SQIVND (reference sequence). V shed 3 bases and J 6 bases; nucleotides not matched to a gene: 10. This CDR3 has 15 residues. For the CDR3, the DNA is TGTGCCAGTAGTATCGTTAGGGGGCGGAATTCTGAAGCTTTCTTT. It is translated as CASSIVRGRNSEAFF.

The genes are TRBV7-2 and TRBJ1-6, with TRBD1 matching 8 bases. Germline V lookup: CDR1 SGHTA, CDR2 FQGNSA. This CDR3 is 15 amino acids long. The V segment lost 5 bases and the J segment 10 bases; nucleotides outside the gene matches: 10. In DNA, the CDR3 is TGTGCCAGCAGCGCCTCCGGGACAGGCAGATCACCCCTCCACTTT. Translating it yields CASSASGTGRSPLHF.

The chain has TRBV6-2 or TRBV6-3 and TRBJ2-7; possibly TRBD1 for D (5 bases). V was shortened by 6 bases and J by 2 bases, with 17 bases between the two germline ends. Germline V gene sequence: CDR1 MNHEY, CDR2 SVGEGT. This CDR3 contains 15 residues. CDR3 coding DNA: TGTGCCAGCAGCGATGGGGCGTTTCTTACCTACGAGCAGTACTTC. Translation gives CASSDGAFLTYEQYF.

The chain links TRBV5-1 to TRBJ2-7; tentative D call: TRBD2 (7 bases). V shed 4 bases and J shed 5 bases, with 16 bases lying between them. Germline CDR1 SGHRS, CDR2 YFSETQ. The CDR3 is 14 amino acids. CDR3 sequence reads: CASSPPGGGDEQYF. The DNA of the CDR3 is TGCGCCAGCAGCCCCCCGGGGGGCGGAGACGAGCAGTACTTC.

The V gene is TRBV6-2 or TRBV6-3, the J gene TRBJ1-2, with TRBD1 as a possible D gene (6 bases). From germline, CDR1 is MNHEY and CDR2 SVGEGT. V was clipped by 4 bases and J by 3 bases, with 21 bases between them. This CDR3 spans 17 amino acids. This CDR3 reads CASSSPGRGIYDYGYTF. CDR3 DNA sequence: TGTGCCAGCAGTTCTCCGGGCAGGGGCATTTATGACTATGGCTACACCTTC.

The chain has TRBV12-1 and TRBJ1-2; TRBD1 reflects the table's D call only, with no check against the DNA. TRBV12-1 is marked as a pseudogene. This CDR3 has 16 amino acids. CDR3 amino acids: CASSPEGQGDSYGYTF. The CDR3 coding sequence is TGTGCCAGCAGCCCAGAAGGCCAGGGCGACAGCTATGGCTACACCTTC.

This rearrangement joins TRBV5-1 to TRBJ1-1; D not certain. The length of the CDR3 is 13 residues. The V gene lost 4 bases and the J gene lost 0 bases, with 7 bases spanning the gap. Germline loops: CDR1 SGHRS, CDR2 YFSETQ. CDR3 nucleotides: TGCGCCAGCAGCGCATCTATGAACACTGAAGCTTTCTTT. This translates into CASSASMNTEAFF.

The V and J genes are TRBV12-5 and TRBJ1-3; D not certain. V was trimmed by 0 bases and J by 0 bases, leaving 9 bases between them. Germline lookup yields CDR1 LGHNT and CDR2 FRNRAP. The CDR3 runs 16 residues. The CDR3 loop is CASGLVSGASGNTIYF. The CDR3 DNA reads as TGTGCTAGTGGTTTGGTGTCCGGAGCCTCTGGAAACACCATATATTTT.

The rearrangement links TRBV1 to TRBJ2-3; the D segment call TRBD2 is taken from the table without a DNA check. TRBV1 is reported as a pseudogene. The CDR3 totals 13 residues. The CDR3: CTSRGGDTDTQYF. CDR3 nucleotides: TGCACCAGCAGGGGGGGGGACACAGATACGCAGTATTTT.